This T cell receptor (beta chain) derives from a study of beta chain features in type 1 diabetes. For this clone: What it recognizes is unknown.

After removal of 4 bases from V and 6 bases from J, the junction contained 3 bases not matched to a gene. The CDR3 is made up of 16 amino acids. Germline values: CDR1 SNHLY, CDR2 FYNNEI. Overall study findings and caveats: More deletions and fewer insertions at VDJ junctions were seen in type 1 diabetes patients. Moderate but significant shortening of TCRB CDR3s was recorded in all four CD4+ subsets from Type 1 diabetes patients.

Reverse transcription of all isolated RNA meant that expressed TCRB transcripts were sequenced. Measured with immunoSEQ multiplex PCR; TCRdb has only the in-frame clones, and not every one. The table includes some 15,000 clones, around two thirds detected once. Each of the sorted populations had a purity greater than 95%. What was sequenced was Tregs from blood. The TCR was taken from a man aged 25 to 40 with type 1 diabetes. The J gene is TRBJ2-1, the V gene TRBV2, with TRBD2 matching over 16 bases. As DNA, the CDR3 is TGTGCCAGCAGTGCCGGGACTAGCGGGGGGGTCAATGAGCAGTTCTTC. Translated, it gives CASSAGTSGGVNEQFF.